One and the same sample provided the 9 T cell receptor beta chains below, sequenced in a study of T-cell reconstitution after alpha-beta-depleted transplantation in children listed by TCRdb under 2016. Sample treatment or condition, as interpreted from the label and publication: allogeneic hematopoietic cell transplantation with graft depleted of TCRalphabeta T cells and CD19 B cells. Receptor libraries were prepared by PCR. Sequenced on an Illumina HiSeq 2500. TCR library preparation used molecular barcoding, with unique molecular identifiers applied to normalize quantification of the TCRbeta repertoire. The public reads were quality trimmed at Q25 with fastp and then assembled into clones with MiXCR by TCRdb, keeping productive beta chains. Each entry is one CDR3 protein sequence, shown with its most common DNA and genes. The sample table shows 250,000 to 300,000 distinct CDR3 sequences, and around 10% are seen once. The leading ten clones occupy 20% to 30% of the sample.

Source: peripheral blood, taken 180 days after TCRalphabeta/CD19-depleted stem cell transplant. These receptors were taken from a male patient aged 2-10 years who had a stem cell transplant for chronic granulomatous disease, so the T cells may come from the graft donor.

This clonotype has a count of ten or more. Here the CDR3 DNA reads TGTGCCACCAGCAGAGGGGCAGGGCAAGAGACCCAGTACTTC. Its translation is CATSRGAGQETQYF. This chain connects TRBV15 to TRBJ2-5; perhaps TRBD1 as D (5 bases). The ends were cut back, 1 base at V and 2 bases at J, with 8 bases in the middle. This CDR3 spans 14 amino acids. Germline CDR1 LNHNV, CDR2 YYDKDF (reference sequence). Full variable domain (remainder filled in from reference TRBV15 and TRBJ2-5): DAMVIQNPRYQVTQFGKPVTLSCSQTLNHNVMYWYQQKSSQAPKLLFHYYDKDFNNEADTPDNFQSRRPNTSFCFLDIRSPGLGDTAMYLCATSRGAGQETQYFGPGTRLLVL.

This clonotype appeared a single time. Just one base apart from a much larger clone, this may be a read error. The gene calls are TRBV12-3 or TRBV12-4 and TRBJ1-2, with TRBD1 matching 8 bases. Unmatched junction bases numbered 4, after V lost 6 bases and J lost 1 base. This CDR3 comprises 14 residues. In nucleotides, the CDR3 is TGTGCCAGCAGGACAGGGGCTCTTAACTATGGCTACACCTTC. Translating it yields CASRTGALNYGYTF.

This clonotype was picked up many times. This chain connects TRBV7-2 to TRBJ2-1, with 10 bases matching TRBD2. V shed 1 base, J shed 11 bases, and the junction held 5 bases outside the gene matches. The germline V gene encodes CDR1 SGHTA and CDR2 FQGNSA. The CDR3 runs 14 residues. The CDR3 is CASSLEASGGQQFF. DNA of the CDR3: TGTGCCAGCAGCTTAGAGGCTAGCGGGGGCCAGCAGTTCTTC.

This clonotype was counted at least ten times. The V call is TRBV5-1, the J call TRBJ2-1; 9 nucleotides line up with TRBD2. The germline V gene has CDR1 SGHRS and CDR2 YFSETQ. V lost 0 bases, J lost 10 bases, and 8 bases stayed unmatched. The CDR3 totals 15 residues. The CDR3 loop is CASSLARPLAGEQFF. The CDR3 DNA sequence: TGCGCCAGCAGCTTGGCCAGGCCGCTAGCGGGAGAGCAGTTCTTC.

This clonotype was recorded at least ten times. The J gene is TRBJ2-7, the V gene TRBV28; TRBD1 matches 9 bases. CDR3 length: 16 residues. V shed 8 bases, J shed 1 base, and the junction held 12 bases outside the gene matches. Germline V gives CDR1 MDHEN, CDR2 SYDVKM. The CDR3 nucleotides are TGTGCCAGCGTCTCCACCGTCGGGACAGGGTCCTACGAGCAGTACTTC. Protein: CASVSTVGTGSYEQYF.

This clonotype was recorded many times. The J gene is TRBJ2-1, the V gene TRBV12-3 or TRBV12-4, with 8 bases that match TRBD2. After removal of 7 bases from V and 9 bases from J, the junction contained 11 bases not matched to a gene. This CDR3 comprises 14 residues. In DNA form, the CDR3 reads TGTGCCAGCACCACCGGGACTAGAACTGGTGAGCAGTTCTTC. Translation: CASTTGTRTGEQFF.

This clonotype was counted many times. V usage is TRBV19 and J usage is TRBJ2-4, with TRBD2 matching 10 bases. In germline, CDR1 is LNHDA, CDR2 SQIVND (reference sequence). V dropped 4 bases and J dropped 8; count of bases not matched to a gene: 2. The CDR3 sequence is 13 residues long. DNA for the CDR3: TGTGCCAGTAGTACCGGGACTAGCGACATTCAGTACTTC. Translating it yields CASSTGTSDIQYF.

Many counts were recorded for this clonotype. The chain links TRBV20-1 to TRBJ2-7; the match to TRBD1 covers 8 bases. Germline V gene sequence: CDR1 DFQATT, CDR2 SNEGSKA (reference sequence). CDR3 size: 13 residues. V shed 5 bases and J 3 bases; nucleotides not matched to a gene: 6. DNA of the CDR3: TGCAGTGCTGGCCGGGACAGGAACTACGAGCAGTACTTC. It translates to CSAGRDRNYEQYF.

This clonotype was found a few times. The chain uses TRBV30 and TRBJ2-5; D is undetermined. Germline-derived CDR1 and CDR2 are GTSNPN and SVGIG (reference sequence). The CDR3 sequence is 12 residues long. Trimming pared 1 base from V and 4 bases from J, leaving 7 bases between. CDR3 residues: CAWSELGETQYF. CDR3 nucleotide sequence: TGTGCCTGGAGTGAATTAGGAGAGACCCAGTACTTC. The variable domain in full, completed from reference TRBV30 and TRBJ2-5, reads SQTIHQWPATLVQPVGSPLSLECTVEGTSNPNLYWYRQAAGRGLQLLFYSVGIGQISSEVPQNLSASRPQDRQFILSSKKLLLSDSGFYLCAWSELGETQYFGPGTRLLVL.